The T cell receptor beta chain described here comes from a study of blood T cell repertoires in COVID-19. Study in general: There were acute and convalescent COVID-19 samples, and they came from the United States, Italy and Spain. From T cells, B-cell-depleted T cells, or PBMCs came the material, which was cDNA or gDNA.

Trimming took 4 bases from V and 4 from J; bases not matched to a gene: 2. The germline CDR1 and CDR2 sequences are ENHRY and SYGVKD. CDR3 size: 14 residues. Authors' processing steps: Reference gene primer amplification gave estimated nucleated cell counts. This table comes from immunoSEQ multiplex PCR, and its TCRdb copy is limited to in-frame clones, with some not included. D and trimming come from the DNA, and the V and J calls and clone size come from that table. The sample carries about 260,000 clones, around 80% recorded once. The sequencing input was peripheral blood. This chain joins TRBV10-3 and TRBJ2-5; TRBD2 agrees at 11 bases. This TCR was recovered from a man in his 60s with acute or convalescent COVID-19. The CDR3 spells CAISAGTSGETQYF. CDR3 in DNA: TGTGCCATCAGTGCCGGGACTAGCGGAGAGACCCAGTACTTC.